The 21 T cell receptor beta chains reported below all come from one sample, sequenced in a study of shared clonotypes between healthy human individuals. Here immunoSEQ multiplex PCR was the method, and the copy in TCRdb shows in-frame clones only, minus some. The sample includes about 480,000 clones, 75% to 85% of them seen just once. The sample comprised PBMCs. These receptors originate from a woman aged 35 to 49 in good health. Some clones in this sample may be carry-over from other donors' samples.

The V call is TRBV29-1, the J call TRBJ2-7, with a possible D match to TRBD2 (7 bases). The CDR3 is 13 amino acids. Germline V gives CDR1 SQVTM, CDR2 ANQGSEA. V dropped 5 bases and J dropped 6 bases, with 17 bases sitting between them. The CDR3 DNA sequence: TGCAGCGTTAGCGAGGGGGGGGCGAGCGAGCAGTACTTC. Residues: CSVSEGGASEQYF.

The V and J genes are TRBV6-4 and TRBJ2-3, with D perhaps TRBD1 (6 bases). CDR1 is MRHNA and CDR2 is SNTAGT in the germline V gene. Trimming left V 5 bases short and J 2 bases short, with 14 bases between. CDR3 length: 15 residues. The CDR3 coding sequence is TGTGCCAGCAGTCACAGGGCGGGTGACACAGATACGCAGTATTTT. Its translation: CASSHRAGDTDTQYF.

The chain uses TRBV18 and TRBJ1-2, with 8 bases lining up with TRBD1. Per germline, CDR1 KGHSH and CDR2 LQKENI. CDR3 size: 14 residues. Trimming took 6 bases from V and 11 from J; bases not matched to a gene: 14. The CDR3 coding sequence is TGTGCCAGCTCGACGGAAACCGGGACAGGAAGATACACCTTC. Amino acid sequence: CASSTETGTGRYTF.

The chain combines TRBV9 with TRBJ2-5; D is unclear. The V gene lost 0 bases and the J gene lost 3 bases, with 21 bases spanning the gap. Per the germline V gene, CDR1 is SGDLS and CDR2 is YYNGEE. The CDR3 runs 18 residues. DNA for the CDR3: TGTGCCAGCAGCGTAGCTGCGGCGGTTGGAGCACATGAAGAGACCCAGTACTTC. As protein: CASSVAAAVGAHEETQYF.

This clone came up a few times. The rearrangement uses TRBV5-1 and TRBJ1-1, with TRBD1 matching over 9 bases. This CDR3 comprises 15 residues. The trim removed 5 bases at V and 1 base at J, leaving 6 bases unmatched. Germline CDR1 is SGHRS and CDR2 is YFSETQ. The CDR3 spells CASRPTGGGNTEAFF. The CDR3 coding sequence is TGCGCCAGCAGGCCTACAGGGGGCGGGAACACTGAAGCTTTCTTT.

DNA for the CDR3: TGTGCCATCAGTATTGGGACTAGCGGGAGAGGCTATGCAGATACGCAGTATTTT. Its translation is CAISIGTSGRGYADTQYF. The chain uses TRBV10-3 and TRBJ2-3; 14 nucleotides match TRBD2. Germline assignment: CDR1 ENHRY and CDR2 SYGVKD. The ends lost 5 bases at V and 4 bases at J; junction bases unmatched: 11. The CDR3 covers 18 residues.

This clone occurred once. Here the CDR3 reads CASSLTGAPTDTQYF. In DNA form, the CDR3 reads TGTGCCAGCAGCTTGACGGGAGCACCCACAGATACGCAGTATTTT. This sequence joins TRBV5-6 and TRBJ2-3; D possibly corresponds to TRBD2 (6 bases). V lost 1 base and J lost 2, with 11 bases in between. The CDR3 sequence is 15 residues long. Germline CDR1 and CDR2: SGHDT and YYEEEE.

The rearrangement joins TRBV6-5 to TRBJ1-5, with a possible D match to TRBD1 (5 bases). Trimming took off 7 bases at V and 7 bases at J, with 14 bases between the two ends. The CDR3 extends over 13 amino acids. Germline CDR1 is MNHEY and CDR2 is SVGAGI. CDR3 nucleotide sequence: TGTGCCAGCAATGGTAGGGGTGGACAGCCCCAGCATTTT. Its translation is CASNGRGGQPQHF.

The chain uses TRBV19 and TRBJ2-6; D ambiguous. The CDR3 extends over 15 amino acids. The germline V gene has CDR1 LNHDA and CDR2 SQIVND (reference sequence). V gave up 6 bases and J gave up 4 bases, with 13 bases separating them. This CDR3 is CASSNIGEGANVLTF. The CDR3 nucleotides read TGTGCCAGTAGCAACATAGGCGAGGGGGCCAACGTCCTGACTTTC. Filled out from reference TRBV19 and TRBJ2-6, the complete variable domain reads DGGITQSPKYLFRKEGQNVTLSCEQNLNHDAMYWYRQDPGQGLRLIYYSQIVNDFQKGDIAEGYSVSREKKESFPLTVTSAQKNPTAFYLCASSNIGEGANVLTFGAGSRLTVL.

V usage is TRBV27 and J usage is TRBJ2-3; maybe TRBD2 (6 bases). The CDR3 is made up of 15 amino acids. Trimming took 4 bases from V and 2 from J, leaving 13 bases between them. Germline-derived CDR1 and CDR2 are MNHEY and SMNVEV (reference sequence). DNA for the CDR3: TGTGCCAGCAGTTCCCGGGGGTCTCACACAGATACGCAGTATTTT. Translated, it gives CASSSRGSHTDTQYF.

This chain connects TRBV10-2 to TRBJ2-3; unclear D gene. The CDR3 spans 13 residues. The V gene lost 7 bases and the J gene lost 1 base, with 9 bases spanning the gap. Germline V CDR1 and CDR2: WSHSY, SAAADI. The CDR3 nucleotides are TGCGCCAGCAAACCCTTTCGCACAGATACGCAGTATTTT. Its translation: CASKPFRTDTQYF.

V gene TRBV27 combines with J gene TRBJ2-7; 8 nucleotides line up with TRBD2. Germline CDR1 MNHEY, CDR2 SMNVEV (reference sequence). The CDR3 has 15 amino acids. V lost 6 bases and J lost 4; bases outside the gene matches: 11. CDR3 DNA sequence: TGTGCCAGCAGGACCTCAGCGGGAGTCCCTTACGAGCAGTACTTC. This translates into CASRTSAGVPYEQYF.

This sequence joins TRBV29-1 and TRBJ2-1, with D unclear. CDR3 length: 12 amino acids. Germline V lookup: CDR1 SQVTM, CDR2 ANQGSEA. Trimming removed 4 bases at V and 2 bases at J, with 6 bases between. CDR3 nucleotide sequence: TGCAGCGTTGGAGATACCTACAATGAGCAGTTCTTC. Residues: CSVGDTYNEQFF.

The gene calls are TRBV2 and TRBJ1-5; TRBD1 matches at 8 bases. Germline V gene lookup returns CDR1 SNHLY and CDR2 FYNNEI. The CDR3 length is 13 residues. With V trimmed by 7 bases and J by 6 bases, 5 bases remained unmatched. In nucleotides, the CDR3 is TGTGCCAGCACAAGACAGGGGCGTCAGCCCCAGCATTTT. Translating gives CASTRQGRQPQHF. The full variable domain, rest sourced from reference TRBV2 and TRBJ1-5, is EPEVTQTPSHQVTQMGQEVILRCVPISNHLYFYWYRQILGQKVEFLVSFYNNEISEKSEIFDDQFSVERPDGSNFTLKIRSTKLEDSAMYFCASTRQGRQPQHFGDGTRLSIL.

This sequence joins TRBV7-9 and TRBJ1-1; D is perhaps TRBD1 (6 bases). The CDR3 consists of 15 residues. The ends were cut back, 5 bases at V and 3 bases at J, with 16 bases in the middle. The germline V gene encodes CDR1 SEHNR and CDR2 FQNEAQ (reference sequence). The CDR3 DNA sequence: TGTGCCAGCAGCGTCGACAGGAATCCTTACACTGAAGCTTTCTTT. Protein product: CASSVDRNPYTEAFF. The variable domain in full, with the rest retrieved from reference TRBV7-9 and TRBJ1-1, is DTGVSQNPRHKITKRGQNVTFRCDPISEHNRLYWYRQTLGQGPEFLTYFQNEAQLEKSRLLSDRFSAERPKGSFSTLEIQRTEQGDSAMYLCASSVDRNPYTEAFFGQGTRLTVV.

The chain carries TRBV9 and TRBJ1-2; tentative D call: TRBD1 (5 bases). Germline-derived CDR1 and CDR2 are SGDLS and YYNGEE. Trimming removed 2 bases from V and 4 bases from J, with 12 bases in between. This CDR3 is 14 amino acids long. The CDR3 DNA reads TGTGCCAGCAGCGTCAGGGATCCTCGCTATGGCTACACCTTC. Encoded protein: CASSVRDPRYGYTF.

V usage is TRBV6-1 and J usage is TRBJ2-3; weak D call: TRBD1 (6 bases). The CDR3 extends over 13 amino acids. Germline V gives CDR1 MNHNS, CDR2 SASEGT. V was cut by 8 bases and J by 6 bases, with 15 bases left in between. The CDR3 here is CASRLRGRDTQYF. In DNA form, the CDR3 reads TGTGCCAGCCGACTCAGGGGCCGCGATACGCAGTATTTT.

CDR3 region: CASSPGGQYGYTF. The CDR3 DNA sequence: TGTGCCAGCTCGCCAGGGGGCCAATATGGCTACACCTTC. The chain uses TRBV18 and TRBJ1-2, with 8 bases fitting TRBD1. In germline, CDR1 is KGHSH, CDR2 LQKENI. The CDR3 spans 13 residues. The ends lost 6 bases at V and 5 bases at J; junction bases unmatched: 5.

The V call is TRBV5-1, the J call TRBJ2-5; possibly TRBD1 for D (6 bases). The J call may be wrong; the DNA end is better matched by TRBJ2-7. This CDR3 is built from 13 residues. Germline V lookup: CDR1 SGHRS, CDR2 YFSETQ. This CDR3 reads CASSSDSHYEQYF. CDR3 bases: TGCGCCAGCAGCTCGGACAGTCACTACGAGCAGTACTTC.

The J gene is TRBJ2-7, the V gene TRBV6-5; D might be TRBD1 (5 bases). V was cut by 6 bases and J by 2 bases, with 17 bases left in between. CDR1 is MNHEY, CDR2 SVGAGI, per germline. This CDR3 has 15 amino acids. Here the CDR3 reads CASRHGAFRPYEQYF. The CDR3 DNA is TGTGCCAGCAGACATGGGGCGTTTCGTCCCTACGAGCAGTACTTC.

The V call is TRBV29-1, the J call TRBJ1-2; no reliable D call. The length of the CDR3 is 12 residues. Trimming removed 1 base at V and 3 bases at J, with 6 bases between. CDR1 is SQVTM and CDR2 is ANQGSEA in the germline V gene. This CDR3 is CSVEANDYGYTF. In nucleotides, the CDR3 is TGCAGCGTTGAAGCAAACGACTATGGCTACACCTTC.